These 2 T cell receptor beta chains came from one sample sequenced in a study of molecular identifiers for immune sequencing clone quantification. From the PCR reads, TCRdb called clonotypes with MiXCR, one entry per CDR3 protein. The table includes more than 550,000 distinct CDR3 sequences, roughly 27% detected once. Material for sequencing was naive CD8+ T cells from blood, with Jurkat cell RNA spiked in. Specified subset: FACS-sorted CD8+CD4-CCR7+CD45RA+ naive T cells. These receptors all stem from a human donor in good health. Some libraries in this study had Jurkat cell RNA spiked in.

Only a few counts were recorded for this clonotype. The chain carries TRBV7-9 and TRBJ1-3; 8 bases match TRBD1. The CDR3 is 16 amino acids. CDR1 and CDR2 from the germline V gene are SEHNR and FQNEAQ (reference sequence). V gave up 2 bases and J gave up 2 bases; unmatched junction bases: 5. CDR3 bases: TGTGCCAGCAGCTTAAGGGAGACAGGGGCTGGAAACACCATATATTTT. Its protein is CASSLRETGAGNTIYF. Variable domain in full (rest from reference TRBV7-9 and TRBJ1-3): DTGVSQNPRHKITKRGQNVTFRCDPISEHNRLYWYRQTLGQGPEFLTYFQNEAQLEKSRLLSDRFSAERPKGSFSTLEIQRTEQGDSAMYLCASSLRETGAGNTIYFGEGSWLTVV.

The table lists this clonotype with many counts. J is TRBJ2-2 and V is TRBV5-4, with 9 bases lining up with TRBD1. After removal of 5 bases from V and 1 base from J, the junction contained 9 bases not matched to a gene. The CDR3 consists of 17 residues. Germline V gene lookup returns CDR1 SGHNT and CDR2 YYREEE (reference sequence). CDR3 in amino acids: CASRSVEGQGNTGELFF. CDR3 in DNA: TGTGCCAGCAGATCGGTGGAGGGACAGGGGAACACCGGGGAGCTGTTTTTT. The whole variable domain, filled in from reference TRBV5-4 and TRBJ2-2, reads ETGVTQSPTHLIKTRGQQVTLRCSSQSGHNTVSWYQQALGQGPQFIFQYYREEENGRGNFPPRFSGLQFPNYSSELNVNALELDDSALYLCASRSVEGQGNTGELFFGEGSRLTVL.